Each of the 24 T cell receptor beta chains below was sequenced from the same sample in a study of blood T cell repertoires in COVID-19. Generated by immunoSEQ multiplex PCR, the TCRdb table keeps only in-frame clones and is missing some. The top ten clones hold roughly 1.6% of a sample with under 60,000 clones, roughly nine tenths of them seen once. The material sequenced was peripheral blood. The receptors were sampled from a man in his sixties with acute or convalescent COVID-19.

This chain connects TRBV6-5 to TRBJ2-7, with 11 positions matching TRBD1. V shed 5 bases, J shed 5 bases, and the junction held 8 bases outside the gene matches. This CDR3 is built from 15 residues. From germline, CDR1 is MNHEY and CDR2 SVGAGI. CDR3 in DNA: TGTGCCAGCAGTCACCCGGGACAGGGGGTAAACGAGCAGTACTTC. It encodes CASSHPGQGVNEQYF.

The CDR3 region has the DNA TGTGCCAGCAGACCTCCGGGACAGGGGGACACTGAAGCTTTCTTT. It specifies CASRPPGQGDTEAFF. V gene TRBV6-6 combines with J gene TRBJ1-1, with TRBD1 matching 11 bases. V lost 6 bases, J lost 3 bases, and 6 bases stayed unmatched. Germline lookup yields CDR1 MNHNY and CDR2 SVGAGI (reference sequence). The CDR3 has 15 amino acids.

This chain links TRBV5-6 with TRBJ2-5; 7 nucleotides agree with TRBD2. The CDR3 contains 13 residues. The trim removed 4 bases at V and 4 bases at J, leaving 4 bases unmatched. Germline values: CDR1 SGHDT, CDR2 YYEEEE. CDR3 DNA sequence: TGTGCCAGCAGCATTTCGGGGGGAGAGACCCAGTACTTC. This translates into CASSISGGETQYF.

J is TRBJ1-3 and V is TRBV12-5, with D unclear. This CDR3 comprises 15 residues. Germline CDR1 LGHNT, CDR2 FRNRAP. Between the trimmed V and J ends, which lost 0 bases and 1 base, there was a span of 7 bases. The CDR3: CASGLVLRSGNTIYF. CDR3 nucleotide sequence: TGTGCTAGTGGTTTGGTACTAAGGTCTGGAAACACCATATATTTT.

V usage is TRBV7-8 and J usage is TRBJ1-2, with 7 bases lining up with TRBD1. J was trimmed by 3 bases and V by 0 bases; bases with no gene match: 7. Germline lookup yields CDR1 SGHVS and CDR2 FQNEAQ. The CDR3 consists of 16 residues. The CDR3 coding sequence is TGTGCCAGCAGCTTAGCGAAGGGACAGCCCGACTATGGCTACACCTTC. It yields the protein CASSLAKGQPDYGYTF.

V usage is TRBV7-3 and J usage is TRBJ2-7, with 10 bases matching TRBD1. Trimming took 6 bases from V and 2 from J; bases not matched to a gene: 4. This CDR3 is 14 amino acids long. The V gene's germline CDR1 is SGHTA and CDR2 FQGTGA. The CDR3 coding sequence is TGTGCCAGCAGGGGACAGGGGCGTCCCTACGAGCAGTACTTC. As protein: CASRGQGRPYEQYF.

The chain joins TRBV4-1 to TRBJ2-7; TRBD2 agrees at 8 bases. The length of the CDR3 is 15 residues. The germline V gene has CDR1 MGHRA and CDR2 YSYEKL. After removal of 3 bases from V and 2 bases from J, the junction contained 6 bases not matched to a gene. CDR3 nucleotide sequence: TGCGCCAGCAGCCAGACGGGGGGGGTAGCCTACGAGCAGTACTTC. Its translation: CASSQTGGVAYEQYF.

The chain uses TRBV6-5 and TRBJ1-4; tentative D call: TRBD1 (5 bases). Trimming took off 7 bases at V and 8 bases at J, with 20 bases between the two ends. The CDR3 consists of 15 residues. The germline V gene encodes CDR1 MNHEY and CDR2 SVGAGI. CDR3 coding DNA: TGTGCCAGCACCCTCCGGTCAGGGAGGGAGGAAAAACTGTTTTTT. Translating gives CASTLRSGREEKLFF.

This chain uses TRBV19 with TRBJ1-1; 7 nucleotides agree with TRBD1. CDR3 length: 14 residues. The V gene's germline CDR1 is LNHDA and CDR2 SQIVND (reference sequence). The V segment lost 4 bases and the J segment 7 bases; nucleotides outside the gene matches: 9. CDR3 loop: CASSSGRGFGEAFF. Written as DNA, the CDR3 is TGTGCCAGTAGTAGTGGCAGGGGGTTCGGTGAAGCTTTCTTT. Full variable domain (outside the CDR3, taken from reference TRBV19 and TRBJ1-1): DGGITQSPKYLFRKEGQNVTLSCEQNLNHDAMYWYRQDPGQGLRLIYYSQIVNDFQKGDIAEGYSVSREKKESFPLTVTSAQKNPTAFYLCASSSGRGFGEAFFGQGTRLTVV.

The V call is TRBV2, the J call TRBJ2-3; the D is unclear. V shed 0 bases and J shed 0 bases, with 7 bases lying between them. The CDR3 extends over 15 amino acids. CDR1 and CDR2 from the germline V gene are SNHLY and FYNNEI. The CDR3 DNA follows: TGTGCCAGCAGTGAAGCGGGCAGGAGCACAGATACGCAGTATTTT. Its protein is CASSEAGRSTDTQYF.

J is TRBJ2-5 and V is TRBV19; D possibly corresponds to TRBD1 (5 bases). V was cut by 11 bases and J by 2 bases, with 18 bases left in between. This CDR3 has 14 amino acids. Germline CDR1 and CDR2: LNHDA and SQIVND (reference sequence). The chain's CDR3 is CASRNRSNQETQYF. CDR3 bases: TGTGCCTCTAGGAACAGGTCGAATCAAGAGACCCAGTACTTC.

The V call is TRBV7-9, the J call TRBJ1-1; 7 nucleotides agree with TRBD1. This CDR3 region has 15 residues. The germline CDR1 and CDR2 sequences are SEHNR and FQNEAQ (reference sequence). The trim removed 5 bases at V and 4 bases at J, leaving 10 bases unmatched. The CDR3 nucleotides read TGTGCCAGCAGCAGAGACAGGGAGGCCCTCACTGAAGCTTTCTTT. Its protein product is CASSRDREALTEAFF.

The rearrangement joins TRBV5-1 to TRBJ1-3; D not certain. V lost 4 bases and J lost 9, with 17 bases in between. Germline CDR1 SGHRS, CDR2 YFSETQ. CDR3 length: 14 residues. Here the CDR3 reads CASSLEAFEGTIYF. The CDR3, as DNA: TGCGCCAGCAGCCTCGAGGCCTTTGAGGGCACCATATATTTT.

J is TRBJ2-1 and V is TRBV7-6; D is uncertain. This CDR3 has 15 amino acids. Germline CDR1 SGHVS, CDR2 FNYEAQ. V was pared by 1 base and J by 12 bases, with 19 bases between. The CDR3 DNA sequence: TGTGCCAGCAGCTTAGAGGAGTCTCGGGTAATGGTGCAGTTCTTC. Amino acid sequence: CASSLEESRVMVQFF. The full variable domain, rest sourced from reference TRBV7-6 and TRBJ2-1, is GAGVSQSPRYKVTKRGQDVALRCDPISGHVSLYWYRQALGQGPEFLTYFNYEAQQDKSGLPNDRFSAERPEGSISTLTIQRTEQRDSAMYRCASSLEESRVMVQFFGPGTRLTVL.

V usage is TRBV3-1 (or the pseudogene TRBV3-2) and J usage is TRBJ1-1; no definite D call. Per germline, CDR1 LGHDT and CDR2 YNNKEL (reference sequence). The CDR3 has 14 amino acids. V was clipped by 0 bases and J by 4 bases, with 9 bases between them. Here the CDR3 reads CASSQERRATEAFF. CDR3 nucleotide sequence: TGTGCCAGCAGCCAAGAACGGAGAGCCACTGAAGCTTTCTTT.

The chain uses TRBV7-2 and TRBJ2-7; 7 bases match TRBD1. CDR1 is SGHTA and CDR2 is FQGNSA in the germline V gene. V lost 5 bases to trimming and J lost 6 bases; unmatched junction nucleotides: 13. There are 15 residues in the CDR3. The CDR3 sequence: CASSTRSVGGSEQYF. In nucleotides, the CDR3 is TGTGCCAGCAGCACCCGATCCGTAGGGGGCAGCGAGCAGTACTTC.

The rearrangement joins TRBV19 to TRBJ1-6; TRBD1 is a possible D gene (6 bases). V lost 1 base and J lost 9, with 13 bases in between. Germline V CDR1 and CDR2: LNHDA, SQIVND (reference sequence). This CDR3 has 15 residues. DNA of the CDR3: TGTGCCAGTAGTATAGTGGGTAGGGGGTCTTCACCCCTCCACTTT. Protein: CASSIVGRGSSPLHF.

The gene calls are TRBV18 and TRBJ2-3, with 7 bases that match TRBD1. The CDR3 runs to 15 residues. From germline, CDR1 is KGHSH and CDR2 LQKENI. Trimming cost V 3 bases and J 1 base; bases outside gene matches: 4. The CDR3 DNA reads as TGTGCCAGCTCACCCTCGGGACAGCGCACAGATACGCAGTATTTT. This sequence encodes CASSPSGQRTDTQYF.

This chain joins TRBV11-2 and TRBJ1-3; tentatively, D is TRBD1 (6 bases). Germline CDR1 is SGHAT and CDR2 is FQNNGV. V lost 4 bases to trimming and J lost 3 bases, with 10 bases between them. CDR3 length equals 14 residues. In DNA form, the CDR3 reads TGTGCCAGCAGCTCACAGGGTCGTGGAAACACCATATATTTT. Residues: CASSSQGRGNTIYF. The full variable domain, its missing parts supplied by reference TRBV11-2 and TRBJ1-3, is EAGVAQSPRYKIIEKRQSVAFWCNPISGHATLYWYQQILGQGPKLLIQFQNNGVVDDSQLPKDRFSAERLKGVDSTLKIQPAKLEDSAVYLCASSSQGRGNTIYFGEGSWLTVV.

The J gene is TRBJ1-1, the V gene TRBV10-3, with a possible D match to TRBD1 (5 bases). V lost 0 bases and J 1 base, leaving 18 bases between the germline ends. Germline V CDR1 and CDR2: ENHRY, SYGVKD. The CDR3 is 18 amino acids. The CDR3 sequence: CAISESRGSPNSNTEAFF. The CDR3 DNA is TGTGCCATCAGTGAGTCAAGGGGAAGCCCAAATTCGAACACTGAAGCTTTCTTT.

The chain employs TRBV7-2 and TRBJ2-3, with a tentative D call TRBD2 (5 bases). Per the germline V gene, CDR1 is SGHTA and CDR2 is FQGNSA. The ends were cut back, 2 bases at V and 2 bases at J, with 11 bases in the middle. The CDR3 has 15 amino acids. CDR3 residues: CASSLPGIYTDTQYF. CDR3 coding DNA: TGTGCCAGCAGCTTACCGGGGATTTACACAGATACGCAGTATTTT.

J is TRBJ1-1 and V is TRBV19; 7 bases are shared with TRBD1. The CDR3 has 14 amino acids. Germline trimming cut 4 bases from V and 7 bases from J; bases unmatched to any gene: 9. Germline values: CDR1 LNHDA, CDR2 SQIVND (reference sequence). As DNA, the CDR3 is TGTGCCAGTAGTACTACAGGGGTGAGGGGTGAAGCTTTCTTT. It yields the protein CASSTTGVRGEAFF.

This rearrangement joins TRBV5-6 to TRBJ2-5; 8 bases align to TRBD1. CDR1 and CDR2 from the germline V gene are SGHDT and YYEEEE. This CDR3 is built from 15 residues. V dropped 5 bases and J dropped 5; count of bases not matched to a gene: 11. In DNA form, the CDR3 reads TGTGCCAGCAGTTTCAACCAGGGGGCTGGGGAGACCCAGTACTTC. Translating gives CASSFNQGAGETQYF.

The chain employs TRBV23-1 and TRBJ1-1, with 8 bases identical to TRBD1. TRBV23-1 is filed as an ORF, its function uncertain. The J segment lost 5 bases and the V segment lost 3 bases, leaving 5 bases of the junction unmatched. The CDR3 loop spans 14 amino acids. This CDR3 reads CASSHRRTGTEAFF. CDR3 DNA sequence: TGCGCCAGCAGTCACCGCCGGACAGGGACTGAAGCTTTCTTT.